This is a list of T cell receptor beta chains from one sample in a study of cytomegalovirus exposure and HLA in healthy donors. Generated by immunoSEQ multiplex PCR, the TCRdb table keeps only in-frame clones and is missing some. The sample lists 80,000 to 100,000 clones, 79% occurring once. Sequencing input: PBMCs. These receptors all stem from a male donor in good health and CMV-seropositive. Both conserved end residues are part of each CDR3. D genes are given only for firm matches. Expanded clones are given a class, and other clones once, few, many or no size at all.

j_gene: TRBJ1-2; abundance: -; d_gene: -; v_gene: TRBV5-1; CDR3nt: TGCGCCAGCAGCTTGGGTCGGAACTATGGCTACACCTTC; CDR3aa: CASSLGRNYGYTF
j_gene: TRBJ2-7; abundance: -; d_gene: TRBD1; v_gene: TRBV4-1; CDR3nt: TGCGCCAGCGGATACCGTTCCGGGACAGCTAAGGGGGACTACGAGCAGTACTTC; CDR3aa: CASGYRSGTAKGDYEQYF
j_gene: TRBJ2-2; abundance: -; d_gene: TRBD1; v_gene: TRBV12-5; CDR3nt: TGTGCTAGTGGTTTGTGGACAGGTGGCACCGGGGAGCTGTTTTTT; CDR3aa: CASGLWTGGTGELFF
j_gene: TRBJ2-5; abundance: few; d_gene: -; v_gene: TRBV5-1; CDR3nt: TGCGCCAGCAGCTTTGAGGTGGGGCCCCAAGAGACCCAGTACTTC; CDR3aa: CASSFEVGPQETQYF
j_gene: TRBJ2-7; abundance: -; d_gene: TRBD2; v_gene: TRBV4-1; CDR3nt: TGCGCCAGCAGCCAAGGGGAGCGGGGGCCCACCTCCTACGAGCAGTACTTC; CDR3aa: CASSQGERGPTSYEQYF
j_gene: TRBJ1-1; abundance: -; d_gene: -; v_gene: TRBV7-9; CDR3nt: TGTGCCAGCAGCTTAGGGGAGGGGGGAGTAGCTTTCTTT; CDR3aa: CASSLGEGGVAFF
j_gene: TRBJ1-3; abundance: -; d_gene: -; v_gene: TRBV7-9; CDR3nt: TGTGCCAGCAGCCCGACAGGCGGGGGGTCTGGAAACACCATATATTTT; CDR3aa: CASSPTGGGSGNTIYF
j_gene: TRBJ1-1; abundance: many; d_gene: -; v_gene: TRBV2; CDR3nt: TGTGCCAGCAGTTTCTTACAGGGAACCGAAGCTTTCTTT; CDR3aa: CASSFLQGTEAFF
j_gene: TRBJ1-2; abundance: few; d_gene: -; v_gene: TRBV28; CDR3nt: TGTGCCAGCAGTCCTGCCGGAGCTGAGGGTATAGGCTACACCTTC; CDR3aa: CASSPAGAEGIGYTF
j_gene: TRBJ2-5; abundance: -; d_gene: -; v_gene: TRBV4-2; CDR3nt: TGTGCCAGCAGCCAAGATAGTCACGTGGAGACCCAGTACTTC; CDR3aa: CASSQDSHVETQYF
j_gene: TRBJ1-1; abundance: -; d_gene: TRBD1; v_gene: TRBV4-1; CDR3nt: TGCGCCAGCAGACCTACAGGGGAGAACACTGAAGCTTTCTTT; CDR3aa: CASRPTGENTEAFF
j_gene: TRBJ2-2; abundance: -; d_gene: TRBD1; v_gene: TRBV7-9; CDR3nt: TGTGCCAGCAGCTTCCCGTTTCGGACAGGGGTAATCGGGGAGCTGTTTTTT; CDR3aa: CASSFPFRTGVIGELFF
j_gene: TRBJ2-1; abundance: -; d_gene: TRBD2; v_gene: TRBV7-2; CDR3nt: TGTGCCAGCAGCTTGCGGACCCCCGGGACTAGCGGCAACAATGAGCAGTTCTTC; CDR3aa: CASSLRTPGTSGNNEQFF